This TCR beta chain was captured by sequencing in a study of shared clonotypes between healthy human individuals. On this clone: Its specificity is unknown.

General study results and limits: Across four donors, naive CD4 shared around 5.4%, naive CD8 under 4%, memory CD4 roughly 2.2%, memory CD8 0.4% to 0.5%. Naive subsets usually exceeded memory subsets in estimated richness.

The donor population consisted of healthy HIV-negative adults with no recent acute infections or vaccinations. On sorted subsets, replicate PCRs used 150 to 250 ng DNA, or 25,000 to 35,000 T cell genomes. The method was immunoSEQ multiplex PCR; TCRdb's version includes in-frame clones alone and lacks a portion of them. The table has around 700,000 clones, around 72% seen once. Sequencing used memory CD4+ T cells sorted from blood. Subset meaning: CD45RA-negative fraction. This clonotype was sampled from a woman under 40 in good health.

The CDR3 DNA sequence: TGTGCCAGCAGTACGACAGCGAACACCGGGGAGCTGTTTTTT. Residues: CASSTTANTGELFF. The chain links TRBV28 to TRBJ2-2, with D maybe TRBD1 (5 bases). This CDR3 region has 14 residues. Germline values: CDR1 MDHEN, CDR2 SYDVKM. Trimming removed 5 bases from V and 0 bases from J, with 7 bases in between.